This T cell receptor (beta chain) was obtained from a study of Graves' ophthalmopathy and Graves' hyperthyroidism. Study findings and constraints: Sensitivity of about 90% and specificity of less than 82% were achieved when a 13-signature model separated ophthalmopathy from stable hyperthyroidism. Blood samples also showed most expanded thyroid clonotypes exceeding 0.001 frequency.

RNA transcripts were the source from which TCR beta CDR3 regions were amplified. Second-round multiplex PCR came after a first-round RT-PCR that employed HTBI primers. A single record per CDR3 protein comes from TCRdb applying MiXCR to the multiplex PCR reads. The table has hundreds of thousands of distinct CDR3 sequences, around 20% seen once. A word on this clonotype: Its antigen remains unknown.

Fresh peripheral blood (over 9.5 ml) yielded the PBMCs. The receptor was isolated from a young woman with stable Graves' hyperthyroidism. The sequenced material came from peripheral blood.

The CDR3 sequence: CASSAVEVAGVYEQYF. The DNA of the CDR3 is TGTGCCAGCAGCGCCGTGGAGGTGGCGGGAGTCTACGAGCAGTACTTC. V is TRBV9 and J is TRBJ2-7; 7 bases agree with TRBD2. The V gene's germline CDR1 is SGDLS and CDR2 YYNGEE. Trimming at V came to 3 bases and at J to 3 bases, leaving 12 bases not matched to a gene. CDR3 length: 16 residues. The variable domain in full, completed from reference TRBV9 and TRBJ2-7, reads DSGVTQTPKHLITATGQRVTLRCSPRSGDLSVYWYQQSLDQGLQFLIQYYNGEERAKGNILERFSAQQFPDLHSELNLSSLELGDSALYFCASSAVEVAGVYEQYFGPGTRLTVT.